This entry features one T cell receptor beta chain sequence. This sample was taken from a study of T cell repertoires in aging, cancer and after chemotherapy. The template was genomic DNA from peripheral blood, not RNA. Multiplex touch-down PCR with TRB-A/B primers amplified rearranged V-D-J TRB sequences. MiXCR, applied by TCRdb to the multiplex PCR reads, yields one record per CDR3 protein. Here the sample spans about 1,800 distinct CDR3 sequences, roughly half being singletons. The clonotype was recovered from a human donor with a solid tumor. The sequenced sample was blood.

The CDR3 spells CASSLVAARDNEQFF. The CDR3 coding sequence is TGTGCCAGCAGCTTAGTGGCCGCTAGGGACAATGAGCAGTTCTTC. The genes are TRBV5-6 and TRBJ2-1, with D unclear. CDR3 length: 15 amino acids. V was pared by 2 bases and J by 5 bases, with 14 bases between. The germline CDR1 and CDR2 sequences are SGHDT and YYEEEE.